This entry describes one T cell receptor (beta chain). As yet, its antigen is unknown. This record belongs to a study of identical twins. Broader study findings: Whereas memory repertoires showed no such difference, abundant cord blood beta clonotypes carried fewer insertions.

TCRdb fed the 5' RACE reads into MiXCR, producing one record per CDR3 protein. This sample carries 700,000 or so distinct CDR3 sequences, 21% of them seen once, and the ten largest clones take about 4.5%. The V end was cut by 0 bases, the J end by 2 bases, with 9 bases between. Germline V gene sequence: CDR1 SGHRS, CDR2 YFSETQ. CDR3 length equals 15 residues. The same specimen was also included in a second study, on T cells expressing NK-cell markers. From that paper: These clonotypes additionally ranked first within the CD3+CD56-NKG2C+ fraction of a few donors.

The chain uses TRBV5-1 and TRBJ2-4; the D gene is possibly TRBD1 (6 bases). Material for sequencing was PBMCs. This TCR was recovered from a woman aged 18-35 years in good health. Here the CDR3 DNA reads TGCGCCAGCAGCTTGGTTACAGGGTCCAAAAACATTCAGTACTTC. As protein: CASSLVTGSKNIQYF.